What follows are 29 T cell receptor beta chains derived from one specimen sequenced in a study of a mutant IDH1 vaccine in newly diagnosed glioma. The sample's time point: week 11, during vaccination. The study gave 300 ug of mutant IDH1 20-mer peptide per vaccine dose, with topical imiquimod. The antigens for these receptors are not known. Libraries were prepared by immunoSEQ multiplex PCR; TCRdb keeps only in-frame clonotypes and omits some of them. The repertoire holds fewer than 70,000 clones, roughly four fifths seen once, with roughly 3.5% in the top ten. This specimen consisted of PBMCs, obtained from a glioma patient whose treatment included an IDH1 peptide vaccine. These receptors were taken from a man younger than 45 with glioma.

V usage is TRBV2 and J usage is TRBJ1-1; TRBD1 is a possible D gene (5 bases). This CDR3 has 12 amino acids. Germline lookup yields CDR1 SNHLY and CDR2 FYNNEI. V was trimmed by 9 bases and J by 1 base, leaving 9 bases between them. CDR3 loop: CAREGTNTEAFF. In nucleotides, the CDR3 is TGTGCCAGAGAGGGGACGAACACTGAAGCTTTCTTT.

In DNA, the CDR3 is TGTGCCAGCAGCCGCGTTAGCGGTAGCACAGATACGCAGTATTTT. Translated: CASSRVSGSTDTQYF. The chain uses TRBV7-3 and TRBJ2-3, with D perhaps matching TRBD2 (6 bases). CDR1 is SGHTA and CDR2 is FQGTGA in the germline V gene. V gave up 5 bases and J gave up 0 bases, with 12 bases separating them. This CDR3 is 15 amino acids long. The complete variable domain, with remaining parts taken from reference TRBV7-3 and TRBJ2-3, reads GAGVSQTPSNKVTEKGKYVELRCDPISGHTALYWYRQSLGQGPEFLIYFQGTGAADDSGLPNDRFFAVRPEGSVSTLKIQRTERGDSAVYLCASSRVSGSTDTQYFGPGTRLTVL.

The V gene is TRBV6-1, the J gene TRBJ2-1; TRBD2 matches 10 bases. The ends lost 3 bases at V and 8 bases at J; junction bases unmatched: 10. The germline CDR1 and CDR2 sequences are MNHNS and SASEGT. The CDR3 extends over 16 amino acids. The CDR3 protein is CASSEGQRGGRYEQFF. In DNA, the CDR3 is TGTGCCAGCAGTGAGGGCCAGCGGGGGGGCCGCTATGAGCAGTTCTTC.

This clone was counted only a few times. This chain uses TRBV11-2 with TRBJ1-5, with D maybe TRBD1 (5 bases). CDR1 is SGHAT and CDR2 is FQNNGV in the germline V gene. The CDR3 totals 13 residues. V was shortened by 0 bases and J by 7 bases, with 7 bases between the two germline ends. Here the CDR3 reads CASSLDRGQPQHF. DNA for the CDR3: TGTGCCAGCAGCTTAGATAGGGGCCAGCCCCAGCATTTT.

The rearrangement uses TRBV14 and TRBJ2-3; a possible D gene is TRBD2 (6 bases). The germline gives CDR1 SGHDN, CDR2 FVKESK. The CDR3 is made up of 14 amino acids. With 1 base removed from V and 6 bases from J, the gap between germline ends came to 11 bases. The CDR3, as DNA: TGTGCCAGCAGCCAAGTGGGGGGATGGGATACGCAGTATTTT. It codes for CASSQVGGWDTQYF.

CDR3 DNA sequence: TGTGCCTGGAGTGCCCGGGTTCGGAGGGGGCGCTATGGCTACACCTTC. Translated: CAWSARVRRGRYGYTF. This chain uses TRBV30 with TRBJ1-2; 7 bases are shared with TRBD1. V shed 1 base and J 4 bases; nucleotides not matched to a gene: 12. Germline V lookup: CDR1 GTSNPN, CDR2 SVGIG (reference sequence). The CDR3 length is 16 residues.

This chain joins TRBV27 and TRBJ2-1, with a weak D call TRBD1 (5 bases). Between the trimmed V and J ends, which lost 8 bases and 0 bases, there was a span of 14 bases. CDR1 and CDR2 (germline): MNHEY, SMNVEV (reference sequence). There are 15 residues in the CDR3. This CDR3 reads CASYRQQSSYNEQFF. CDR3 bases: TGTGCCAGCTACAGACAGCAATCCTCCTACAATGAGCAGTTCTTC.

CDR3 coding DNA: TGTGCCAGCAGTTTGCCCAGAGTTTCTGGAAACACCATATATTTT. Translation: CASSLPRVSGNTIYF. V usage is TRBV28 and J usage is TRBJ1-3; the D is unclear. The V and J ends lost 3 bases and 1 base respectively, with 10 bases between them. CDR1 and CDR2 from the germline V gene are MDHEN and SYDVKM. The CDR3 runs to 15 residues.

The chain has TRBV5-4 and TRBJ1-4; tentatively, D is TRBD1 (5 bases). Trimming took 4 bases from V and 5 from J, leaving 15 bases between them. Germline loops: CDR1 SGHNT, CDR2 YYREEE (reference sequence). The CDR3 has 15 residues. The CDR3 reads CASSAGGGINEKLFF. The CDR3 coding sequence is TGTGCCAGCAGCGCCGGCGGGGGGATAAATGAAAAACTGTTTTTT.

The chain joins TRBV5-4 to TRBJ2-2, with 10 bases identical to TRBD2. The CDR3 sequence is 16 residues long. Germline V gene data show CDR1 as SGHNT and CDR2 as YYREEE (reference sequence). V was clipped by 4 bases and J by 1 base; unmatched bases: 4. The CDR3 here is CASSPGLAKNTGELFF. The CDR3 nucleotides are TGTGCCAGCAGCCCGGGACTAGCGAAGAACACCGGGGAGCTGTTTTTT.

This chain links TRBV27 with TRBJ2-2, with 8 bases lining up with TRBD1. This CDR3 has 14 residues. V trimming: 3 bases; J trimming: 7 bases; junction bases outside the gene matches: 4. CDR1 and CDR2 from the germline V gene are MNHEY and SMNVEV (reference sequence). CDR3 amino acids: CASSLWTGHGELFF. The CDR3 DNA follows: TGTGCCAGCAGTTTGTGGACAGGGCACGGGGAGCTGTTTTTT.

CDR3: CASMAPAGGQPSYEQYF. CDR3 coding DNA: TGTGCCAGCATGGCCCCAGCGGGAGGCCAACCCTCCTACGAGCAGTACTTC. The chain recombines TRBV28 with TRBJ2-7; 9 bases align to TRBD2. The germline V gene encodes CDR1 MDHEN and CDR2 SYDVKM. The CDR3 loop spans 17 amino acids. With V trimmed by 7 bases and J by 0 bases, 13 bases remained unmatched.

CDR3 nucleotide sequence: TGTGCCAGTAGTATGGGAGCAGGGGACAGCACAGATACGCAGTATTTT. Its translation: CASSMGAGDSTDTQYF. The V gene is TRBV19, the J gene TRBJ2-3, with a tentative D call TRBD1 (6 bases). This CDR3 region has 16 residues. Germline CDR1 reads LNHDA; CDR2 reads SQIVND (reference sequence). With 3 bases removed from V and 0 bases from J, the gap between germline ends came to 13 bases. Full variable domain (missing parts from reference TRBV19 and TRBJ2-3): DGGITQSPKYLFRKEGQNVTLSCEQNLNHDAMYWYRQDPGQGLRLIYYSQIVNDFQKGDIAEGYSVSREKKESFPLTVTSAQKNPTAFYLCASSMGAGDSTDTQYFGPGTRLTVL.

The rearrangement uses TRBV7-6 and TRBJ2-7; TRBD2 aligns across 12 bases. Germline loops: CDR1 SGHVS, CDR2 FNYEAQ. There are 15 residues in the CDR3. Trimming removed 5 bases from V and 3 bases from J; junction bases left unmatched: 5. In nucleotides, the CDR3 is TGTGCCAGCAGCGTGACTAGCGGGGGAGTCTACGAGCAGTACTTC. Its protein is CASSVTSGGVYEQYF.

The J gene is TRBJ1-1, the V gene TRBV10-1; D ambiguous. Germline loops: CDR1 WNHNN, CDR2 SYGVQD (reference sequence). CDR3 length: 13 amino acids. With 5 bases removed from V and 4 bases from J, the gap between germline ends came to 11 bases. CDR3 sequence: CASSSPGVTEAFF. The CDR3, as DNA: TGCGCCAGCAGTTCCCCCGGGGTCACTGAAGCTTTCTTT.

The rearrangement links TRBV28 to TRBJ2-7; TRBD2 aligns across 7 bases. The junction had 12 bases not matched to a gene; V was cut back by 5 bases and J by 5 bases. This CDR3 has 15 amino acids. Germline V gene lookup returns CDR1 MDHEN and CDR2 SYDVKM. CDR3 coding DNA: TGTGCCAGCAGTCCGGTGCCGGGACTAAAGAACGAGCAGTACTTC. This codes for CASSPVPGLKNEQYF.

The rearrangement links TRBV7-7 to TRBJ2-7; either TRBD1 or TRBD2 may supply D (6 bases each). This CDR3 is 15 amino acids long. With 5 bases removed from V and 3 bases from J, the gap between germline ends came to 17 bases. Per the germline V gene, CDR1 is SSHAT and CDR2 is FNYEAQ (reference sequence). This CDR3 reads CASSLLPGAIYEQYF. In nucleotides, the CDR3 is TGTGCCAGCAGCCTACTCCCGGGGGCGATCTACGAGCAGTACTTC.

This chain joins TRBV28 and TRBJ1-1, with TRBD1 matching over 7 bases. The germline CDR1 and CDR2 sequences are MDHEN and SYDVKM. After removal of 3 bases from V and 7 bases from J, the junction contained 11 bases not matched to a gene. The CDR3 sequence is 15 residues long. CDR3 in amino acids: CASSLTDRLVVEAFF. The CDR3 DNA reads as TGTGCCAGCAGTTTGACGGACAGGCTAGTGGTTGAAGCTTTCTTT.

The chain links TRBV2 to TRBJ1-2; D ambiguous. Germline V gene data show CDR1 as SNHLY and CDR2 as FYNNEI. V lost 6 bases to trimming and J lost 8 bases, with 19 bases between them. The CDR3 contains 14 residues. The CDR3 is CASRGPLETVGYTF. In nucleotides, the CDR3 is TGTGCCAGCAGAGGGCCCCTCGAAACAGTAGGCTACACCTTC.

The V and J genes are TRBV7-9 and TRBJ2-5; D remains unclear. Per the germline V gene, CDR1 is SEHNR and CDR2 is FQNEAQ (reference sequence). Trimming left V 5 bases short and J 0 bases short, with 7 bases between. The CDR3 totals 13 residues. The CDR3 region has the DNA TGTGCCAGCAGCCCGCAGAACCAAGAGACCCAGTACTTC. Translated, it gives CASSPQNQETQYF. The variable domain in full, completed from reference TRBV7-9 and TRBJ2-5, reads DTGVSQNPRHKITKRGQNVTFRCDPISEHNRLYWYRQTLGQGPEFLTYFQNEAQLEKSRLLSDRFSAERPKGSFSTLEIQRTEQGDSAMYLCASSPQNQETQYFGPGTRLLVL.

The chain joins TRBV15 to TRBJ1-4; D is unresolved. V was pared by 0 bases and J by 0 bases, with 8 bases between. CDR1 is LNHNV and CDR2 is YYDKDF in the germline V gene (reference sequence). The CDR3 runs to 16 residues. This CDR3 reads CATSRDLASTNEKLFF. The DNA for the CDR3 is TGTGCCACCAGCAGAGATCTGGCATCAACTAATGAAAAACTGTTTTTT.

The V call is TRBV10-3, the J call TRBJ1-5; D ambiguous. CDR1 is ENHRY, CDR2 SYGVKD, per germline. The CDR3 runs 14 residues. The V end was cut by 10 bases, the J end by 4 bases, with 17 bases between. This CDR3 is CATNPGPGNQPQHF. CDR3 DNA: TGTGCCACTAACCCTGGACCGGGGAATCAGCCCCAGCATTTT.

The chain has TRBV7-9 and TRBJ1-2; D possibly corresponds to TRBD1 (5 bases). Per the germline V gene, CDR1 is SEHNR and CDR2 is FQNEAQ (reference sequence). The CDR3 contains 16 residues. V dropped 1 base and J dropped 3 bases, with 15 bases sitting between them. The CDR3 sequence is CASSLVSGTLDYGYTF. The CDR3 DNA follows: TGTGCCAGCAGCTTAGTATCAGGGACTCTAGACTATGGCTACACCTTC.

DNA for the CDR3: TGTGCCTGGAGCCCTGGAGTAGCCGACAGGGGGCGATCACCCCTCCACTTT. Amino acids: CAWSPGVADRGRSPLHF. The rearrangement links TRBV30 to TRBJ1-6; 10 bases are a match to TRBD1. The CDR3 is made up of 17 amino acids. The germline CDR1 and CDR2 sequences are GTSNPN and SVGIG (reference sequence). The trim removed 3 bases at V and 10 bases at J, leaving 15 bases unmatched.

This clone appeared a single time. The rearrangement uses TRBV14 and TRBJ1-1, with D uncertain. Trimming stripped 0 bases from V and 6 bases from J, with 17 bases between. Per the germline V gene, CDR1 is SGHDN and CDR2 is FVKESK. This CDR3 region has 16 residues. The CDR3 is CASSQDKIGRIAEAFF. DNA of the CDR3: TGTGCCAGCAGCCAAGATAAAATAGGCAGGATCGCTGAAGCTTTCTTT.

The gene calls are TRBV29-1 and TRBJ2-5, with D perhaps assigned TRBD1 or TRBD2 (6 bases each). The CDR3 has 14 residues. The ends were cut back, 4 bases at V and 0 bases at J, with 12 bases in the middle. The V gene's germline CDR1 is SQVTM and CDR2 ANQGSEA. CDR3 nucleotides: TGCAGCGTTGCAACCGGGGGCCACCAAGAGACCCAGTACTTC. Its translation is CSVATGGHQETQYF.

This chain connects TRBV11-2 to TRBJ2-7; D perhaps matches TRBD1 (6 bases). CDR3 size: 14 residues. Looked up from germline, CDR1 is SGHAT and CDR2 is FQNNGV. The V gene lost 6 bases and the J gene lost 0 bases, with 12 bases spanning the gap. The CDR3 region has the DNA TGTGCCAGCAGTGACAGGCGCCGCTCCTACGAGCAGTACTTC. Translating it yields CASSDRRRSYEQYF.

The rearrangement uses TRBV30 and TRBJ1-6; TRBD1 agrees at 10 bases. CDR3 length: 15 amino acids. Germline CDR1 is GTSNPN and CDR2 is SVGIG (reference sequence). Losses at the gene ends were 0 bases for V and 9 bases for J; bases not matched to a gene: 5. The CDR3 DNA sequence: TGTGCCTGGAGTGTAGGAGGGACAGGGGTTTCACCCCTCCACTTT. Protein sequence: CAWSVGGTGVSPLHF.

The rearrangement links TRBV4-2 to TRBJ2-7; D is ambiguous. V lost 1 base and J 3 bases, leaving 7 bases between the germline ends. The CDR3 sequence is 13 residues long. Germline V CDR1 and CDR2: LGHNA, YNFKEQ. As DNA, the CDR3 is TGTGCCAGCAGCCAAGGGTTTAACTACGAGCAGTACTTC. This codes for CASSQGFNYEQYF.